Below are 5 T cell receptor beta chains sequenced from a single sample in a study of T cells in Graves' hyperthyroidism and ophthalmopathy. Researchers amplified the TCR beta CDR3 regions from RNA transcripts. The TCR CDR3 first-round RT-PCR relied on the HTBI primer set. MiXCR, run by TCRdb on the multiplex PCR reads, gives a single entry per CDR3 protein. The table records roughly 380,000 distinct CDR3 sequences, approximately 15% of them present only once. Sequencing was carried out using blood. The receptors here all came from a woman between 55 and 75 years old with Graves' hyperthyroidism.

A word on this clonotype: A clone one base away is much larger, so this may be a read error. The chain combines TRBV7-7 with TRBJ2-3; 11 bases align to TRBD1. CDR3 length: 13 amino acids. The germline V gene has CDR1 SSHAT and CDR2 FNYEAQ (reference sequence). DNA of the CDR3: TGTGCTAGCAGCTTCGGGACAGGGGGTACGCAGTATTTT. Residues: CASSFGTGGTQYF.

The chain has TRBV20-1 and TRBJ1-6, with 9 positions matching TRBD1. Germline trimming cut 5 bases from V and 7 bases from J; bases unmatched to any gene: 9. This CDR3 has 15 amino acids. Germline V CDR1 and CDR2: DFQATT, SNEGSKA (reference sequence). This CDR3 is CSARVTGGVNSPLHF. The CDR3, as DNA: TGCAGTGCTCGGGTGACAGGGGGGGTAAATTCACCCCTCCACTTT.

This clonotype was seen at least ten times. The chain carries TRBV27 and TRBJ2-6; no clear D. Trimming pared 7 bases from V and 0 bases from J, leaving 4 bases between. CDR3 size: 13 residues. Germline assignment: CDR1 MNHEY and CDR2 SMNVEV (reference sequence). CDR3 protein: CASTSSGANVLTF. The CDR3 coding sequence is TGTGCCAGCACTTCCTCTGGGGCCAACGTCCTGACTTTC. Filled out from reference TRBV27 and TRBJ2-6, the complete variable domain reads EAQVTQNPRYLITVTGKKLTVTCSQNMNHEYMSWYRQDPGLGLRQIYYSMNVEVTDKGDVPEGYKVSRKEKRNFPLILESPSPNQTSLYFCASTSSGANVLTFGAGSRLTVL.

This clonotype came up a few times. V usage is TRBV4-1 and J usage is TRBJ1-6; 8 bases align to TRBD1. V shed 4 bases, J shed 9 bases, and the junction held 8 bases outside the gene matches. This CDR3 spans 15 amino acids. From germline, CDR1 is MGHRA and CDR2 YSYEKL. The chain's CDR3 is CASSLRQGIGSPLHF. The CDR3 coding sequence is TGCGCCAGCAGCCTTCGACAGGGGATAGGTTCACCCCTCCACTTT.

V is TRBV30 and J is TRBJ1-5, with 7 bases fitting TRBD1. Germline CDR1 is GTSNPN and CDR2 is SVGIG (reference sequence). There are 16 residues in the CDR3. V shed 3 bases, J shed 6 bases, and the junction held 14 bases outside the gene matches. For the CDR3, the DNA is TGTGCCTGGAGATCCCGGGACAGAGTTTCGGGTCAGCCCCAGCATTTT. Translation: CAWRSRDRVSGQPQHF.